This is a list of T cell receptor beta chains from one sample in a study of technical replicates of blood from a few donors. Measured with immunoSEQ multiplex PCR; TCRdb has only the in-frame clones, and not every one. The table records 70,000 to 75,000 clones, approximately 95% of them present only once. The specimen was T cells isolated from PBMCs. The receptor set was obtained from a human donor in good health. Both conserved end residues are part of each CDR3. A D gene is named only where the DNA matches it firmly. Rows may omit the clone size; those that give it use once, few, many or a size class.

J gene,D gene,clone size,V gene,CDR3 DNA,CDR3 protein
TRBJ2-7,-,-,TRBV28,TGTGCCAGCAGCTCTGGGAGCTCCCTCTACTACGAGCAGTACTTC,CASSSGSSLYYEQYF
TRBJ1-4,TRBD1,-,TRBV6-6,TGTGCCACCGGGGACAGGGGTAATGAAAAACTGTTTTTT,CATGDRGNEKLFF
TRBJ2-1,-,-,TRBV7-9,TGTGCAGGCGGGTATCCCTTGGGGAATGAGCAGTTCTTC,CAGGYPLGNEQFF
TRBJ2-2,TRBD1,-,TRBV5-1,TGCGCCAGCAGGCGAGAGGACAGGGACACCGGGGAGCTGTTTTTT,CASRREDRDTGELFF
TRBJ1-4,-,once,TRBV28,TGTGCCAGCAAGACTCGGGGGGGAAGTGAAAAACTGTTTTTT,CASKTRGGSEKLFF
TRBJ2-7,-,-,TRBV28,TGTGCCAGCAGTCTAAGAACCTGGAAGGAACGGGTCCACGAGCAGTACTTC,CASSLRTWKERVHEQYF
TRBJ2-4,-,-,TRBV7-9,TGTGCCAGCAGCTCGGGGACCAAAAACATTCAGTACTTC,CASSSGTKNIQYF
TRBJ1-4,-,-,TRBV23-1,TGCGCCAGCAGTCAACTATGGAGAGTTAATGAAAAACTGTTTTTT,CASSQLWRVNEKLFF
TRBJ2-1,TRBD2,-,TRBV6-6,TGTGCCAGCAGCCACATAGCGGGGAGTCTTGATGAGCAGTTCTTC,CASSHIAGSLDEQFF
TRBJ2-7,-,-,TRBV9,TGTGCCAGCAGCGTTAGGGGGGGCGGCGAGCAGTACTTC,CASSVRGGGEQYF
TRBJ2-1,-,-,TRBV7-8,TGTGCCAGCAGCTTGACCGAAACCTTGGAGGAGTTCTTC,CASSLTETLEEFF
TRBJ1-2,-,-,TRBV14,TGTGCCAGCAGCCGGGCCTATAACTATGGCTACACCTTC,CASSRAYNYGYTF
TRBJ2-3,TRBD2,-,TRBV4-2,TGTGCCAGCAGCCAAGTTCTAGCGGGGTCCGATACGCAGTATTTT,CASSQVLAGSDTQYF
TRBJ1-1,-,-,TRBV5-1,TGCGCCAGCAGCTTGAACAGGCAACTTGAAGCTTTCTTT,CASSLNRQLEAFF
TRBJ2-5,TRBD2,-,TRBV4-1,TGCGCCAGCAGCCTCCTCGGACTAGCGGAAGAGACCCAGTACTTC,CASSLLGLAEETQYF